Each of the 32 T cell receptor beta chains below was sequenced from the same sample in a study of regulatory T cells in long-lasting Graves disease. Assembly of TCR beta libraries relied on iRepertoire HTBI primers together with Arm-PCR of CDR3 regions. TCRdb independently ran MiXCR on the multiplex PCR reads; one entry per CDR3 protein. The sample lists fewer than 450,000 distinct CDR3 sequences, around 20% seen once, with around 26% in the top ten. Time point denoted: persistent/refractory GD, antithyroid drugs over 5 years with positive TRAb. Following extraction of RNA from PBMCs, that RNA was used to make the TCR library. Sequencing was performed on peripheral blood mononuclear cells (PBMCs), taken when the disease was refractory, from a patient treated with antithyroid drugs. Receptors were obtained from a female donor with Graves disease.

This chain uses TRBV7-2 with TRBJ2-7, with 7 bases identical to TRBD2. This CDR3 is 19 amino acids long. The germline CDR1 and CDR2 sequences are SGHTA and FQGNSA. Trimming removed 0 bases from V and 2 bases from J; junction bases left unmatched: 16. The CDR3 DNA sequence: TGTGCCAGCAGCTTAGCTCCTAGCGGACGTCCCACCGGGGCCTACGAGCAGTACTTC. Translating gives CASSLAPSGRPTGAYEQYF. Full variable domain (outside the CDR3, taken from reference TRBV7-2 and TRBJ2-7): GAGVSQSPSNKVTEKGKDVELRCDPISGHTALYWYRQSLGQGLEFLIYFQGNSAPDKSGLPSDRFSAERTGGSVSTLTIQRTQQEDSAVYLCASSLAPSGRPTGAYEQYFGPGTRLTVT.

This clonotype was detected a few times. At one end, the junction sequence differs from germline, possibly due to a read error. V and J are TRBV5-1 and TRBJ2-7; TRBD1 aligns across 10 bases. This CDR3 region has 19 residues. The germline V gene encodes CDR1 SGHRS and CDR2 YFSETQ. The CDR3, as DNA: TGTGCCAGCAGCGCATATCTTAGTACCCGGGACAGGGGAAAATACGAGCAGTACTTC. It is translated as CASSAYLSTRDRGKYEQYF. Combining the CDR3 with reference TRBV5-1 and TRBJ2-7 gives the whole variable domain KAGVTQTPRYLIKTRGQQVTLSCSPISGHRSVSWYQQTPGQGLQFLFEYFSETQRNKGNFPGRFSGRQFSNSRSEMNVSTLELGDSALYLCASSAYLSTRDRGKYEQYFGPGTRLTVT.

This clonotype has at least ten counts. V usage is TRBV2 and J usage is TRBJ1-6; D is uncertain. This CDR3 is built from 13 residues. CDR1 and CDR2 (germline): SNHLY, FYNNEI. V was shortened by 7 bases and J by 8 bases, with 12 bases between the two germline ends. This CDR3 is CASMRPVDSPLHF. Written as DNA, the CDR3 is TGTGCCAGCATGCGTCCGGTAGATTCACCCCTCCACTTT. Variable domain in full (rest from reference TRBV2 and TRBJ1-6): EPEVTQTPSHQVTQMGQEVILRCVPISNHLYFYWYRQILGQKVEFLVSFYNNEISEKSEIFDDQFSVERPDGSNFTLKIRSTKLEDSAMYFCASMRPVDSPLHFGNGTRLTVT.

The V call is TRBV19, the J call TRBJ2-6; 8 bases fit TRBD1. The J segment lost 0 bases and the V segment lost 7 bases, leaving 8 bases of the junction unmatched. The CDR3 is 17 amino acids. Looked up from germline, CDR1 is LNHDA and CDR2 is SQIVND (reference sequence). The CDR3 sequence is CASTQGQGASGANVLTF. The CDR3 bases are TGTGCCAGTACCCAGGGGCAGGGGGCCTCTGGGGCCAACGTCCTGACTTTC.

The chain uses TRBV3-1 and TRBJ2-2; D ambiguous. The CDR3 has 16 amino acids. V was shortened by 1 base and J by 0 bases, with 9 bases between the two germline ends. Germline CDR1 and CDR2: LGHDT and YNNKEL (reference sequence). The CDR3 bases are TGTGCCAGCAGCCAAGTCCCGCTCGCGAACACCGGGGAGCTGTTTTTT. It codes for CASSQVPLANTGELFF. Full variable domain (remainder filled in from reference TRBV3-1 and TRBJ2-2): DTAVSQTPKYLVTQMGNDKSIKCEQNLGHDTMYWYKQDSKKFLKIMFSYNNKELIINETVPNRFSPKSPDKAHLNLHINSLELGDSAVYFCASSQVPLANTGELFFGEGSRLTVL.

This clonotype was seen many times. The chain links TRBV18 to TRBJ2-5; unclear D gene. This CDR3 has 14 residues. Trimming cost V 2 bases and J 9 bases, with 16 bases left between them. Germline V CDR1 and CDR2: KGHSH, LQKENI. CDR3 in DNA: TGTGCCAGCTCACCAGGTGGTAATTCCGAGTCCCAGTACTTC. Translation: CASSPGGNSESQYF.

This clonotype was detected many times. J is TRBJ1-1 and V is TRBV2; D uncertain. In germline, CDR1 is SNHLY, CDR2 FYNNEI. Trimming left V 3 bases short and J 0 bases short, with 11 bases between. This CDR3 contains 15 residues. The CDR3 spells CASSELRQVNTEAFF. The CDR3 DNA follows: TGTGCCAGCAGTGAGTTGCGGCAGGTGAACACTGAAGCTTTCTTT. The full variable domain, with the rest looked up from reference TRBV2 and TRBJ1-1, is EPEVTQTPSHQVTQMGQEVILRCVPISNHLYFYWYRQILGQKVEFLVSFYNNEISEKSEIFDDQFSVERPDGSNFTLKIRSTKLEDSAMYFCASSELRQVNTEAFFGQGTRLTVV.

This clonotype was seen a few times. This sequence joins TRBV28 and TRBJ1-6; perhaps TRBD1 as D (6 bases). The CDR3 is made up of 16 amino acids. V was clipped by 5 bases and J by 2 bases, with 13 bases between them. The germline V gene has CDR1 MDHEN and CDR2 SYDVKM. CDR3 sequence: CASSPRTVAYNSPLHF. The CDR3, as DNA: TGTGCCAGCAGTCCCCGGACAGTTGCCTATAATTCACCCCTCCACTTT.

At least ten counts were recorded for this clonotype. The rearrangement uses TRBV29-1 and TRBJ2-5; unclear D gene. CDR1 and CDR2 (germline): SQVTM, ANQGSEA. Trimming took off 3 bases at V and 3 bases at J, with 11 bases between the two ends. This CDR3 spans 13 amino acids. The CDR3: CSVDRMGKETQYF. In DNA, the CDR3 is TGCAGCGTTGACCGAATGGGGAAAGAGACCCAGTACTTC.

This clonotype was detected ten times or more. V usage is TRBV5-1 and J usage is TRBJ2-7, with 10 bases matching TRBD2. Germline assignment: CDR1 SGHRS and CDR2 YFSETQ. V trimming: 3 bases; J trimming: 6 bases; junction bases outside the gene matches: 12. This CDR3 region has 16 residues. CDR3 nucleotide sequence: TGCGCCAGCAGCTCTATCCTAGCGGGAGCATCCGGCGAGCAGTACTTC. Encoded protein: CASSSILAGASGEQYF.

This clonotype was seen at least ten times. The chain joins TRBV6-1 to TRBJ1-2; 7 nucleotides align to TRBD1. This CDR3 contains 14 residues. Trimming at V came to 6 bases and at J to 4 bases, leaving 8 bases not matched to a gene. CDR1 and CDR2 from the germline V gene are MNHNS and SASEGT. The CDR3: CASRTPDRAYGYTF. The CDR3 DNA follows: TGTGCCAGCAGGACACCCGACAGGGCCTATGGCTACACCTTC.

Worth noting for this clonotype: Possible read error: a much larger clone is one base away. The V gene is TRBV7-2, the J gene TRBJ1-6; D is uncertain. Trimming cost V 5 bases and J 9 bases, with 14 bases left between them. Germline V gene sequence: CDR1 SGHTA, CDR2 FQGNSA. CDR3 length: 14 amino acids. DNA for the CDR3: TGTGCCAGCAGCCTCCCGCTCCGTGGTTCACCCCTCCACTTT. Translated, it gives CASSLPLRGSPLHF.

The genes are TRBV19 and TRBJ2-1, with 8 bases lining up with TRBD1. The V gene's germline CDR1 is LNHDA and CDR2 SQIVND (reference sequence). The V segment lost 5 bases and the J segment 5 bases; nucleotides outside the gene matches: 8. The CDR3 loop spans 15 amino acids. CDR3 sequence (DNA): TGTGCCAGTAGTGCAAGGACAGGGATGGACAATGAGCAGTTCTTC. Its protein product is CASSARTGMDNEQFF.

The rearrangement joins TRBV20-1 to TRBJ2-7; D unclear. The ends were cut back, 4 bases at V and 0 bases at J, with 16 bases in the middle. Germline V gene lookup returns CDR1 DFQATT and CDR2 SNEGSKA (reference sequence). This CDR3 has 15 residues. The CDR3 is CSANALSTSSYEQYF. The CDR3 coding sequence is TGCAGTGCTAACGCTCTAAGTACAAGCTCCTACGAGCAGTACTTC.

The rearrangement links TRBV20-1 to TRBJ2-1, with 12 bases fitting TRBD2. Germline loops: CDR1 DFQATT, CDR2 SNEGSKA (reference sequence). V shed 3 bases and J 4 bases; nucleotides not matched to a gene: 7. The CDR3 loop spans 16 amino acids. CDR3 nucleotides: TGCAGTGCTAGCCTAGCGGGAGGGCGGGGATACAATGAGCAGTTCTTC. It codes for CSASLAGGRGYNEQFF.

This clonotype was detected many times. The gene calls are TRBV29-1 and TRBJ2-7; 13 bases map to TRBD2. The CDR3 totals 13 residues. The J segment lost 5 bases and the V segment lost 6 bases, leaving 4 bases of the junction unmatched. CDR1 is SQVTM, CDR2 ANQGSEA, per germline. For the CDR3, the DNA is TGCAGCGTGAGGACTAGCGGGAGTAACGAGCAGTACTTC. Its protein product is CSVRTSGSNEQYF.

This clonotype came up a few times. J is TRBJ1-2 and V is TRBV19, with D unclear. Germline CDR1 and CDR2: LNHDA and SQIVND (reference sequence). Trimming took off 2 bases at V and 6 bases at J, with 25 bases between the two ends. The CDR3 has 18 amino acids. The CDR3, as DNA: TGTGCCAGTAGTATATGGAGTACGGGGATGAACACCTACCATGGCTACACCTTC. Protein: CASSIWSTGMNTYHGYTF.

This clonotype was seen a few times. The chain joins TRBV24-1 to TRBJ2-6, with unresolved D. V lost 7 bases and J lost 0, with 9 bases in between. The CDR3 spans 15 residues. The germline gives CDR1 KGHDR, CDR2 SFDVKD. The CDR3 here is CATSPRSSGANVLTF. DNA for the CDR3: TGTGCCACCAGCCCCAGGAGCTCTGGGGCCAACGTCCTGACTTTC.

This clonotype was counted a few times. The rearrangement uses TRBV20-1 and TRBJ2-7; tentatively, D is TRBD1 (6 bases). Deletions cut 6 bases from V and 7 bases from J, with 16 bases between. The CDR3 loop spans 12 amino acids. Germline V CDR1 and CDR2: DFQATT, SNEGSKA (reference sequence). The CDR3 nucleotides are TGCAGTGCCCTTGACAGGATCAAGGAGCAGTACTTC. Translating it yields CSALDRIKEQYF.

This clonotype was picked up a small number of times. V and J are TRBV7-2 and TRBJ2-3; no clear D gene. In germline, CDR1 is SGHTA, CDR2 FQGNSA. This CDR3 spans 13 amino acids. V lost 2 bases to trimming and J lost 8 bases, with 11 bases between them. CDR3 nucleotides: TGTGCCAGCAGCTTAAAGTTGTGGGGTACGCAGTATTTT. This sequence encodes CASSLKLWGTQYF.

This chain links TRBV19 with TRBJ1-3, with 7 bases aligning to TRBD1. Germline trimming cut 9 bases from V and 0 bases from J; bases unmatched to any gene: 5. In germline, CDR1 is LNHDA, CDR2 SQIVND (reference sequence). The CDR3 contains 14 residues. The CDR3 nucleotides are TGTGCCAGCAGGCCAGGGGGCTCTGGAAACACCATATATTTT. Translated, it gives CASRPGGSGNTIYF.

The V gene is TRBV18, the J gene TRBJ1-1, with D tentatively TRBD1 (6 bases). Deletions cut 11 bases from V and 1 base from J, with 14 bases between. Germline V lookup: CDR1 KGHSH, CDR2 LQKENI. This CDR3 is 13 amino acids long. This CDR3 reads CACGGQRNTEAFF. In DNA, the CDR3 is TGTGCCTGCGGGGGGCAACGGAACACTGAAGCTTTCTTT.

To note about this clonotype: Germline is not matched at one junction end, which may reflect a read error. CDR3 DNA sequence: TGTGCCAGCAGCTTAGCTAACGGGAGCGTTCTCGAGCAGCACTTC. Residues: CASSLANGSVLEQHF. The V call is TRBV7-8, the J call TRBJ2-7; a weak D match, TRBD2 (6 bases). Per germline, CDR1 SGHVS and CDR2 FQNEAQ. The CDR3 is 15 residues long. Together with reference TRBV7-8 and TRBJ2-7, the CDR3 gives the full variable domain: GAGVSQSPRYKVAKRGQDVALRCDPISGHVSLFWYQQALGQGPEFLTYFQNEAQLDKSGLPSDRFFAERPEGSVSTLKIQRTQQEDSAVYLCASSLANGSVLEQHFGPGTRLTVT.

In its sample, this clonotype was seen many times. This chain links TRBV12-3 or TRBV12-4 with TRBJ2-7; 10 nucleotides align to TRBD1. J gave up 2 bases and V 4 bases, and 5 bases lay outside the gene matches. The CDR3 is 15 amino acids. CDR3 DNA: TGTGCCAGCAGTTCCACCGGGACAGGGGCCTACGAGCAGTACTTC. Encoded protein: CASSSTGTGAYEQYF.

This clonotype was observed a few times. The V call is TRBV19, the J call TRBJ2-2; D is unclear. The germline CDR1 and CDR2 sequences are LNHDA and SQIVND (reference sequence). This CDR3 has 14 amino acids. V was clipped by 6 bases and J by 4 bases, with 12 bases between them. CDR3 in DNA: TGTGCCAGTAGGAACGGAGCTTTCACCGGGGAGCTGTTTTTT. Translating gives CASRNGAFTGELFF. Combining the CDR3 with reference TRBV19 and TRBJ2-2 gives the whole variable domain DGGITQSPKYLFRKEGQNVTLSCEQNLNHDAMYWYRQDPGQGLRLIYYSQIVNDFQKGDIAEGYSVSREKKESFPLTVTSAQKNPTAFYLCASRNGAFTGELFFGEGSRLTVL.

The table lists this clonotype with a few counts. The chain links TRBV24-1 to TRBJ1-2; no definite D call. Deletions cut 5 bases from V and 6 bases from J, with 9 bases between. The CDR3 length is 12 residues. CDR1 and CDR2 from the germline V gene are KGHDR and SFDVKD. The CDR3 here is CATSGGLHGYTF. In DNA, the CDR3 is TGTGCCACCAGTGGTGGCTTGCATGGCTACACCTTC.

The chain has TRBV5-6 and TRBJ1-1; D ambiguous. The V end was cut by 2 bases, the J end by 7 bases, with 18 bases between. This CDR3 is 15 amino acids long. Per germline, CDR1 SGHDT and CDR2 YYEEEE. The CDR3 DNA follows: TGTGCCAGCAGCTTCATTTCTACCGGGAGACATGAAGCTTTCTTT. Translating gives CASSFISTGRHEAFF.

This clonotype was counted many times. The rearrangement uses TRBV6-1 and TRBJ1-5, with D hard to call. The CDR3 spans 14 residues. Germline-derived CDR1 and CDR2 are MNHNS and SASEGT. Trimming removed 2 bases from V and 0 bases from J, with 5 bases in between. The CDR3 DNA is TGTGCCAGCAGTGAACAATATAGCAATCAGCCCCAGCATTTT. Translation: CASSEQYSNQPQHF.

V is TRBV7-2 and J is TRBJ1-1; possible D gene TRBD1, 5 bases. The ends were cut back, 1 base at V and 1 base at J, with 10 bases in the middle. CDR3 length: 15 residues. Germline lookup yields CDR1 SGHTA and CDR2 FQGNSA. CDR3 protein: CASSLVSTGNTEAFF. For the CDR3, the DNA is TGTGCCAGCAGCTTAGTTTCCACAGGGAACACTGAAGCTTTCTTT.

The chain uses TRBV12-3 or TRBV12-4 and TRBJ2-5; 7 nucleotides match TRBD2. After removal of 6 bases from V and 1 base from J, the junction contained 8 bases not matched to a gene. CDR3 length: 15 amino acids. CDR3 protein: CASSGGDYRQETQYF. CDR3 bases: TGTGCCAGCAGCGGAGGGGACTACCGCCAAGAGACCCAGTACTTC.

This clonotype was seen ten or more times. The chain couples TRBV12-3 or TRBV12-4 to TRBJ1-2; D gene uncertain. The CDR3 contains 16 residues. The germline V and J ends were trimmed by 6 bases and 0 bases, with 17 bases remaining between them. The CDR3 DNA sequence: TGTGCCAGCAGCCACCCCCAAGGTAGCGCTAACTATGGCTACACCTTC. Translated: CASSHPQGSANYGYTF.

This chain uses TRBV18 with TRBJ2-6; the match to TRBD2 covers 11 bases. Losses at the gene ends were 3 bases for V and 4 bases for J; bases not matched to a gene: 8. This CDR3 spans 18 amino acids. Germline V gene sequence: CDR1 KGHSH, CDR2 LQKENI. The CDR3 nucleotides read TGTGCCAGCTCACCCCTACTAGCGGGAGCAGGAGGGGCCAACGTCCTGACTTTC. The encoded protein is CASSPLLAGAGGANVLTF.